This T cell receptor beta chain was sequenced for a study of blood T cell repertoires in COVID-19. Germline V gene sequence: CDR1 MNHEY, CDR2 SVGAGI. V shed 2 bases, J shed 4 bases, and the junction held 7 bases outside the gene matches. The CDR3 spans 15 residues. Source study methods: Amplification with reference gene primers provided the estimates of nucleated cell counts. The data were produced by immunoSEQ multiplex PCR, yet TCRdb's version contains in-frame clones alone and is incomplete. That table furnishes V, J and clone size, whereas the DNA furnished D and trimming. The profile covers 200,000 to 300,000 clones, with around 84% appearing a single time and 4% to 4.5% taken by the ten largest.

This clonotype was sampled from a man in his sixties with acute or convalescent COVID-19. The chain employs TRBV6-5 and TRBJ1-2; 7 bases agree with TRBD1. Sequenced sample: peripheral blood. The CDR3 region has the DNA TGTGCCAGCAGTTACGGTTGGGACAGCTCCTATGGCTACACCTTC. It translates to CASSYGWDSSYGYTF.